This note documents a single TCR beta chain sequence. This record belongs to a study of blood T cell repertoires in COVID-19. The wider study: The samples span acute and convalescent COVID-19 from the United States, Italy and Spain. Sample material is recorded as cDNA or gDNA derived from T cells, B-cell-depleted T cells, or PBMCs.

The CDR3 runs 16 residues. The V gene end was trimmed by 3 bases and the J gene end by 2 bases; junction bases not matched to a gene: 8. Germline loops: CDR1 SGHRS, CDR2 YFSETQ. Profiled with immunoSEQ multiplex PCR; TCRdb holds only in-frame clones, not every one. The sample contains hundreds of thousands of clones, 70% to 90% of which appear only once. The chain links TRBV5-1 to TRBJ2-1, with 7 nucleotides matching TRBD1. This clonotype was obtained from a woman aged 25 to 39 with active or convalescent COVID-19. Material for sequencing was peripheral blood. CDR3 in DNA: TGCGCCAGCAGCTCGGAACAGGGGACAGCCTACAATGAGCAGTTCTTC. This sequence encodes CASSSEQGTAYNEQFF.